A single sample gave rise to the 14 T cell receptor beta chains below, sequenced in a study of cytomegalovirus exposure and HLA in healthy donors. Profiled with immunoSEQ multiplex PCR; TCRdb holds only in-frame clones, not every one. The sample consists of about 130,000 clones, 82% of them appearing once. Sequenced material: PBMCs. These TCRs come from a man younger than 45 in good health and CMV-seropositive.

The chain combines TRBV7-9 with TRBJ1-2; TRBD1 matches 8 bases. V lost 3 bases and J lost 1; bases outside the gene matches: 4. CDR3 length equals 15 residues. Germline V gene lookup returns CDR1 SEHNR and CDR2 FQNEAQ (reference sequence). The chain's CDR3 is CASSLSRGLNYGYTF. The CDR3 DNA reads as TGTGCCAGCAGCTTGTCCAGGGGGCTTAACTATGGCTACACCTTC. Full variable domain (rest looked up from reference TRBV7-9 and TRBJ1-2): DTGVSQNPRHKITKRGQNVTFRCDPISEHNRLYWYRQTLGQGPEFLTYFQNEAQLEKSRLLSDRFSAERPKGSFSTLEIQRTEQGDSAMYLCASSLSRGLNYGYTFGSGTRLTVV.

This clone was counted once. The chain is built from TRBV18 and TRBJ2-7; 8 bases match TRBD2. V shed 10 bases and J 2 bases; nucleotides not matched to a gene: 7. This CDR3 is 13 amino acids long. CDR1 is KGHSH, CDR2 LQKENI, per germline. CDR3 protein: CATREGGTYEQYF. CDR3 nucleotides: TGTGCCACCCGGGAGGGGGGTACCTACGAGCAGTACTTC.

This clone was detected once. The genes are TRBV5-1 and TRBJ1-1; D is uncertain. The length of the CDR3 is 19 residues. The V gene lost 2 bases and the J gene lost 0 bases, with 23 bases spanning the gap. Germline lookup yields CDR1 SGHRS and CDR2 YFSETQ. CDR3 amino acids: CASSFQKMNPLKMNTEAFF. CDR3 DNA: TGCGCCAGCAGCTTCCAGAAAATGAACCCCCTTAAAATGAACACTGAAGCTTTCTTT.

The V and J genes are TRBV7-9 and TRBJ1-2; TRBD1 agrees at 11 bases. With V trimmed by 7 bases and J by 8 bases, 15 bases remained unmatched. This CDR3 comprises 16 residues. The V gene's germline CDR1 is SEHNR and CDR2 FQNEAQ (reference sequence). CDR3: CASTQPGQGVFGGYTF. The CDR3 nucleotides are TGTGCCAGCACGCAACCGGGACAGGGGGTGTTCGGGGGCTACACCTTC.

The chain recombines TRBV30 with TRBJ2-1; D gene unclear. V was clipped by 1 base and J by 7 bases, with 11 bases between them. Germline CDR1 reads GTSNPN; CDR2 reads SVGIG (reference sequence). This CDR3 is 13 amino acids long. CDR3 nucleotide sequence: TGTGCCTGGAGTGCAAGAGCGCAGAATGAGCAGTTCTTC. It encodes CAWSARAQNEQFF.

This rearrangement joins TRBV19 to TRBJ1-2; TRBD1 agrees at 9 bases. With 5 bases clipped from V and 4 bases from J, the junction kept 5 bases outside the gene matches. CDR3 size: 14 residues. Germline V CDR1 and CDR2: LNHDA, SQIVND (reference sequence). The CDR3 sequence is CASSVQTGGYGYTF. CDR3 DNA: TGTGCCAGTAGTGTTCAGACAGGGGGCTATGGCTACACCTTC.

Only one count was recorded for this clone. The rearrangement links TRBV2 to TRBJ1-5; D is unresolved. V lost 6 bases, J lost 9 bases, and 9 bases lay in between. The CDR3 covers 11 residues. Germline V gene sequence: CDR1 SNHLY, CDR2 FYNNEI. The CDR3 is CASRDPGPQHF. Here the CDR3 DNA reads TGTGCCAGCAGGGATCCGGGGCCCCAGCATTTT.

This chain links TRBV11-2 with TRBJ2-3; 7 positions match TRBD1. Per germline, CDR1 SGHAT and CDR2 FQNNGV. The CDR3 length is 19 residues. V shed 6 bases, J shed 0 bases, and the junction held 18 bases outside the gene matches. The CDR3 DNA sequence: TGTGCCAGCAGTTTTCCCCGGGACAGCCGGCTGGAGAGCACAGATACGCAGTATTTT. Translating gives CASSFPRDSRLESTDTQYF.

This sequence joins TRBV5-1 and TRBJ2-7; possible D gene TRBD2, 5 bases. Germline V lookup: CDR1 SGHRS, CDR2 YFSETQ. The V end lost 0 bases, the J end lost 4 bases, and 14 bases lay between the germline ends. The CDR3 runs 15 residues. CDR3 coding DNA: TGCGCCAGCAGCTTGGCCGAGGGTAGGGATTACGAGCAGTACTTC. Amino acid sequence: CASSLAEGRDYEQYF.

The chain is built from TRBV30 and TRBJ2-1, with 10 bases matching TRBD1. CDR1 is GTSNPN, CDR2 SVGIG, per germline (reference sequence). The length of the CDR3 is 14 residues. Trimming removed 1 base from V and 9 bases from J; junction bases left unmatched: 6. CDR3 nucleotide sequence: TGTGCCTGGAGTGGACAGGGGGCACGGGGTGAGCAGTTCTTC. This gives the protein CAWSGQGARGEQFF.

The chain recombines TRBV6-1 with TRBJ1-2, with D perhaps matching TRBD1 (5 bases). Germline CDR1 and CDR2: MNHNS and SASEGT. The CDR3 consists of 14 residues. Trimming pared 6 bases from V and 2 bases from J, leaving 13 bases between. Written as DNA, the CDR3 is TGTGCCAGCAGCACGACAGTCTTAAACTATGGCTACACCTTC. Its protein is CASSTTVLNYGYTF.

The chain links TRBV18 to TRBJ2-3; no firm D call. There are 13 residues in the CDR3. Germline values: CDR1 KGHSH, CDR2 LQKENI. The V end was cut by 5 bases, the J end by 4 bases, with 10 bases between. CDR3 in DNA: TGTGCCAGCTCATCATCAGTTTCAGATACGCAGTATTTT. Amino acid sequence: CASSSSVSDTQYF.

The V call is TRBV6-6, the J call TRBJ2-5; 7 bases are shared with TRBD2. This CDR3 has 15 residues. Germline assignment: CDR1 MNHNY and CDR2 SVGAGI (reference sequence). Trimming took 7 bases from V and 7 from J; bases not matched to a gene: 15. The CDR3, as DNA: TGTGCCAGCACCACCAGTTACAGCGGGGCCCGGACCCAGTACTTC. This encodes CASTTSYSGARTQYF.

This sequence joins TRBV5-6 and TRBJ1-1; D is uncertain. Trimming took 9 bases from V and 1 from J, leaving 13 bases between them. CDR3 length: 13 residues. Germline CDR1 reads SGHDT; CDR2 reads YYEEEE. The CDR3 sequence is CATVGEGNTEAFF. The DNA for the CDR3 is TGTGCCACCGTTGGAGAGGGGAACACTGAAGCTTTCTTT. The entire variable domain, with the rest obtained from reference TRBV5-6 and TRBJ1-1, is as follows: DAGVTQSPTHLIKTRGQQVTLRCSPKSGHDTVSWYQQALGQGPQFIFQYYEEEERQRGNFPDRFSGHQFPNYSSELNVNALLLGDSALYLCATVGEGNTEAFFGQGTRLTVV.